This TCR beta chain was identified during a study of T cells in Graves' hyperthyroidism and ophthalmopathy. CDR1 and CDR2 (germline): MNHNS, SASEGT. With 6 bases removed from V and 4 bases from J, the gap between germline ends came to 19 bases. This CDR3 has 15 residues. Amplification targeted TCR beta CDR3 regions from RNA transcripts. During a first-round RT-PCR of the TCR CDR3, the HTBI primer set was used. Each CDR3 protein is one row after TCRdb ran MiXCR on the multiplex PCR reads. The repertoire holds around 34,000 distinct CDR3 sequences, with around 52% as singletons. The receptor was isolated from a woman between 35 and 50 years old with Graves' ophthalmopathy. Sequenced: blood. This chain uses TRBV6-1 with TRBJ2-7, with D perhaps matching TRBD2 (8 bases). Here the CDR3 DNA reads TGTGCCAGCAGGTCCGGGAGGGGGCCTATATACGAGCAGTACTTC. Protein: CASRSGRGPIYEQYF.